One sample yielded the 6 T cell receptor beta chains listed below, sequenced in a study of T-cell reconstitution after alpha-beta-depleted transplantation in children. TCRbeta library preparation incorporated unique molecular identifiers. TCRdb re-derived calls from the PCR reads in MiXCR, one entry per CDR3 protein. The table records 800,000 to 1,000,000 distinct CDR3 sequences, about 30% of them present only once. Sequencing used PBMCs, mostly from graft donor cells, obtained 360 days after TCRalphabeta/CD19-depleted stem cell transplant. All receptors derive from a boy under two years old who had a stem cell transplant for SCID, so the T cells may come from the graft donor.

In its sample, this clonotype was seen a few times. J is TRBJ2-1 and V is TRBV11-1; 8 nucleotides line up with TRBD1. Germline V lookup: CDR1 SGHAT, CDR2 FQDESV (reference sequence). This CDR3 region has 16 residues. The junction had 10 bases not matched to a gene; V was cut back by 5 bases and J by 4 bases. This CDR3 reads CASSVSRTGQYNEQFF. The CDR3 nucleotides read TGTGCCAGCAGCGTGTCCCGGACAGGGCAATACAATGAGCAGTTCTTC.

This clonotype was counted only a few times. The chain has TRBV20-1 and TRBJ2-5; D perhaps matches TRBD2 (6 bases). The CDR3 runs to 13 residues. Germline CDR1 is DFQATT and CDR2 is SNEGSKA (reference sequence). Trimming pared 4 bases from V and 9 bases from J, leaving 18 bases between. Here the CDR3 reads CSATSSAGRAQYF. In DNA form, the CDR3 reads TGCAGTGCTACCTCTAGCGCAGGCAGGGCCCAGTACTTC.

CDR3 residues: CASSQEVGRGRNGELFF. As DNA, the CDR3 is TGCGCCAGCAGCCAAGAGGTCGGCAGGGGGCGGAACGGGGAGCTGTTTTTT. The chain has TRBV4-1 and TRBJ2-2, with TRBD1 matching over 8 bases. With 0 bases clipped from V and 7 bases from J, the junction kept 10 bases outside the gene matches. This CDR3 is built from 17 residues. Germline V gene sequence: CDR1 MGHRA, CDR2 YSYEKL.

The chain uses TRBV5-1 and TRBJ1-1; possible D gene TRBD1, 6 bases. The CDR3 is made up of 16 amino acids. The V gene's germline CDR1 is SGHRS and CDR2 YFSETQ. V lost 3 bases, J lost 0 bases, and 15 bases lay in between. The CDR3 nucleotides read TGCGCCAGCAGCTCGTTACCGGGACAAATGAACACTGAAGCTTTCTTT. This translates into CASSSLPGQMNTEAFF.

The rearrangement links TRBV3-1 to TRBJ2-7; TRBD1 is a possible D gene (6 bases). Trimming pared 3 bases from V and 4 bases from J, leaving 13 bases between. Germline CDR1 is LGHDT and CDR2 is YNNKEL (reference sequence). The CDR3 loop spans 14 amino acids. CDR3 DNA sequence: TGTGCCAGCAGCCACCTCCGGGACAAATACGAGCAGTACTTC. It encodes CASSHLRDKYEQYF.

This clonotype was picked up many times. The V gene is TRBV7-2, the J gene TRBJ2-4; possible D gene TRBD1, 5 bases. V shed 1 base and J shed 0 bases, with 7 bases lying between them. This CDR3 comprises 15 residues. Germline V CDR1 and CDR2: SGHTA, FQGNSA. The CDR3 loop reads CASSLDRRAKNIQYF. CDR3 sequence (DNA): TGTGCCAGCAGCTTAGACAGGAGAGCCAAAAACATTCAGTACTTC.